A selection of T cell receptor beta chains follows, all from one sample in a study of CD8 T cells in Susac syndrome. From the immunoSEQ multiplex PCR reads, TCRdb called clonotypes with MiXCR, one entry per CDR3 protein. The data contain 110,000 or so distinct CDR3 sequences, about nine tenths of them seen just once; the ten biggest clones take up approximately 0.12%. Material for sequencing was CD8+ T cells from PBMCs. The receptors derive from a human donor in good health. Each CDR3 is given with its conserved first and last residue. A D gene is named only where the DNA matches it firmly. Clone size, where shown, is once, few, many, or a class for clones that have expanded.

len: 15; j_gene: TRBJ1-2; d_gene: -; v_gene: TRBV7-3; abundance: -; CDR3nt: TGTGCCAGCAGCCCCGGGACAAGCCCTGGCTATGGCTACACCTTC; CDR3aa: CASSPGTSPGYGYTF
len: 13; j_gene: TRBJ1-2; d_gene: -; v_gene: TRBV7-2; abundance: -; CDR3nt: TGTGCCAGCAGCTTAGGTTATCGAGGCGGCTACACCTTC; CDR3aa: CASSLGYRGGYTF
len: 13; j_gene: TRBJ1-5; d_gene: -; v_gene: TRBV7-9; abundance: -; CDR3nt: TGTGCCAGCAGCTCGAGCGTGGATCAGCCCCAGCATTTT; CDR3aa: CASSSSVDQPQHF
len: 12; j_gene: TRBJ1-5; d_gene: -; v_gene: TRBV19; abundance: -; CDR3nt: TGTGCCAGTAGTATACGGGATCAGCCCCAGCATTTT; CDR3aa: CASSIRDQPQHF
len: 12; j_gene: TRBJ1-2; d_gene: -; v_gene: TRBV19; abundance: -; CDR3nt: TGTGCCAGTAGCGAAGGAGCGGGGGGCTACACCTTC; CDR3aa: CASSEGAGGYTF
len: 16; j_gene: TRBJ2-2; d_gene: -; v_gene: TRBV6-5; abundance: -; CDR3nt: TGTGCCAGCAGTTACTCGAGGGAGTTAAGACCCGGGGAGCTGTTTTTT; CDR3aa: CASSYSRELRPGELFF
len: 12; j_gene: TRBJ1-2; d_gene: -; v_gene: TRBV10-2; abundance: -; CDR3nt: TGCGCCAGCATGAGAGGGGACTATGGCTACACCTTC; CDR3aa: CASMRGDYGYTF
len: 15; j_gene: TRBJ2-3; d_gene: TRBD2; v_gene: TRBV20-1; abundance: -; CDR3nt: TGCAGTGCCGTCGACAGGAGGGGACTAGGAAATACGCAGTATTTT; CDR3aa: CSAVDRRGLGNTQYF
len: 11; j_gene: TRBJ1-2; d_gene: -; v_gene: TRBV7-2; abundance: -; CDR3nt: TGTGCCAGCAGCCCTTCGTATGGCTACACCTTC; CDR3aa: CASSPSYGYTF
len: 14; j_gene: TRBJ2-5; d_gene: -; v_gene: TRBV11-2; abundance: -; CDR3nt: TGTGCCAGCAGCTTAGATTGGACTACGGAGACCCAGTACTTC; CDR3aa: CASSLDWTTETQYF
len: 13; j_gene: TRBJ1-1; d_gene: -; v_gene: TRBV18; abundance: -; CDR3nt: TGTGCCAGCTCACCCAAAGGGAACACTGAAGCTTTCTTT; CDR3aa: CASSPKGNTEAFF
len: 16; j_gene: TRBJ2-1; d_gene: TRBD2; v_gene: TRBV25-1; abundance: once; CDR3nt: TGTGCCAGCGGGACCCATAGCGGGAGGGCCCGGAATGAGCAGTTCTTC; CDR3aa: CASGTHSGRARNEQFF
len: 16; j_gene: TRBJ2-7; d_gene: -; v_gene: TRBV18; abundance: -; CDR3nt: TGTGCCAGCTCACCGTACCGGGACGCTAGCTCCTACGAGCAGTACTTC; CDR3aa: CASSPYRDASSYEQYF
len: 15; j_gene: TRBJ1-1; d_gene: -; v_gene: TRBV5-1; abundance: -; CDR3nt: TGCGCCAGCAGCTCTGTGACGGGGGCGCAGACTGAAGCTTTCTTT; CDR3aa: CASSSVTGAQTEAFF
len: 14; j_gene: TRBJ1-1; d_gene: TRBD1; v_gene: TRBV4-3; abundance: once; CDR3nt: TGCGCCAGCAGCCAAGGGGACAGGGCGACTGAAGCTTTCTTT; CDR3aa: CASSQGDRATEAFF
len: 17; j_gene: TRBJ2-2; d_gene: -; v_gene: TRBV25-1; abundance: -; CDR3nt: TGTGCCAGCAGTGAATTAAGTGGAAGGGGCAACACCGGGGAGCTGTTTTTT; CDR3aa: CASSELSGRGNTGELFF
len: 15; j_gene: TRBJ2-7; d_gene: -; v_gene: TRBV5-6; abundance: few; CDR3nt: TGTGCCAGCACCCCCCAGGGCGGCCTAGCCTACGAGCAGTACTTC; CDR3aa: CASTPQGGLAYEQYF
len: 14; j_gene: TRBJ2-7; d_gene: -; v_gene: TRBV20-1; abundance: -; CDR3nt: TGCAGTGCTAGTACTTATAGCGGATTTCGGGAGCAGTACTTC; CDR3aa: CSASTYSGFREQYF
len: 13; j_gene: TRBJ1-1; d_gene: -; v_gene: TRBV7-2; abundance: -; CDR3nt: TGTGCCAGCAGCTCGACCAGGTCGGGCGGGATGTTCTTT; CDR3aa: CASSSTRSGGMFF
len: 12; j_gene: TRBJ2-7; d_gene: -; v_gene: TRBV20-1; abundance: -; CDR3nt: TGCAGTGCCCCGGCAGCTTTCTACGAGCAGTACTTC; CDR3aa: CSAPAAFYEQYF
len: 12; j_gene: TRBJ2-7; d_gene: -; v_gene: TRBV29-1; abundance: -; CDR3nt: TGCAGCGTTCTGATCCAGGTTGACGAGCAGTACTTC; CDR3aa: CSVLIQVDEQYF
len: 16; j_gene: TRBJ2-3; d_gene: TRBD2; v_gene: TRBV5-8; abundance: -; CDR3nt: TGTGCCAGCAGCTTGGGGACTAGCGGGGGCACAGATACGCAGTATTTT; CDR3aa: CASSLGTSGGTDTQYF
len: 14; j_gene: TRBJ1-5; d_gene: -; v_gene: TRBV6-2/TRBV6-3; abundance: once; CDR3nt: TGTGCCCTAGGGGGGCCAGGGAAGGTTCAGCCCCAGCATTTT; CDR3aa: CALGGPGKVQPQHF
len: 16; j_gene: TRBJ2-5; d_gene: TRBD1; v_gene: TRBV5-1; abundance: -; CDR3nt: TGCGCCAGCAGCTTGGGAGACAGGGGACGTCGGGAGACCCAGTACTTC; CDR3aa: CASSLGDRGRRETQYF
len: 14; j_gene: TRBJ1-5; d_gene: -; v_gene: TRBV25-1; abundance: -; CDR3nt: TGTGCCAGCAGTGAAGGCCGCGCCAATCAGCCCCAGCATTTT; CDR3aa: CASSEGRANQPQHF
len: 14; j_gene: TRBJ2-7; d_gene: TRBD1; v_gene: TRBV20-1; abundance: -; CDR3nt: TGCAGTGCTAGACAGGGGGCGCGGGACTACGAGCAGTACTTC; CDR3aa: CSARQGARDYEQYF
len: 15; j_gene: TRBJ2-5; d_gene: -; v_gene: TRBV4-3; abundance: -; CDR3nt: TGCGCCAGCAGCCAAGATGATGAACTAGCCGAGGCCCAGTACTTC; CDR3aa: CASSQDDELAEAQYF
len: 12; j_gene: TRBJ2-7; d_gene: TRBD2; v_gene: TRBV29-1; abundance: -; CDR3nt: TGCAGCGTTGGGAGCGGGAAATACGAGCAGTACTTC; CDR3aa: CSVGSGKYEQYF
len: 12; j_gene: TRBJ2-5; d_gene: TRBD1; v_gene: TRBV29-1; abundance: -; CDR3nt: TGCAGCGTAGCAGGACAGGAAGAGACCCAGTACTTC; CDR3aa: CSVAGQEETQYF
len: 14; j_gene: TRBJ2-1; d_gene: -; v_gene: TRBV7-2; abundance: -; CDR3nt: TGTGCCAGCAGCTTTCGGGACCGAGTCAATGAGCAGTTCTTC; CDR3aa: CASSFRDRVNEQFF
len: 12; j_gene: TRBJ2-7; d_gene: -; v_gene: TRBV7-9; abundance: -; CDR3nt: TGTGCCAGCAGCCAAGTGTTGGGAGAGCAGTACTTC; CDR3aa: CASSQVLGEQYF
len: 15; j_gene: TRBJ2-1; d_gene: TRBD2; v_gene: TRBV10-3; abundance: -; CDR3nt: TGTGCCATCAGGGGTCGTCTAGCGGGGGACAATGAGCAGTTCTTC; CDR3aa: CAIRGRLAGDNEQFF
len: 16; j_gene: TRBJ1-6; d_gene: TRBD1; v_gene: TRBV4-3; abundance: -; CDR3nt: TGCGCCAGCAGCCAAGATTCGAGGACAGGGGGTTCACCCCTCCACTTT; CDR3aa: CASSQDSRTGGSPLHF
len: 17; j_gene: TRBJ1-2; d_gene: TRBD1; v_gene: TRBV7-9; abundance: -; CDR3nt: TGTGCCAGCAGCTTCGAGGACAGGGCTAAAGTTGACTATGGCTACACCTTC; CDR3aa: CASSFEDRAKVDYGYTF
len: 12; j_gene: TRBJ2-2; d_gene: -; v_gene: TRBV28; abundance: -; CDR3nt: TGTGCCAGCAGTTTTAGGCACGGGGAGCTGTTTTTT; CDR3aa: CASSFRHGELFF
len: 11; j_gene: TRBJ2-2; d_gene: -; v_gene: TRBV6-5; abundance: -; CDR3nt: TGTGCCACCCTGTGGTACGGGGAGCTGTTTTTT; CDR3aa: CATLWYGELFF
len: 17; j_gene: TRBJ1-2; d_gene: -; v_gene: TRBV7-9; abundance: -; CDR3nt: TGTGCCAGCAGCTCCCGGACAGCCCAATCCTGGGACTATGGCTACACCTTC; CDR3aa: CASSSRTAQSWDYGYTF
len: 16; j_gene: TRBJ2-3; d_gene: TRBD2; v_gene: TRBV7-3; abundance: -; CDR3nt: TGTGCCAGCAGCTTGGGGACTAGCGGGAGCACAGATACGCAGTATTTT; CDR3aa: CASSLGTSGSTDTQYF
len: 15; j_gene: TRBJ2-1; d_gene: -; v_gene: TRBV6-5; abundance: -; CDR3nt: TGTGCCAGCAGTTACTCGAGCCCCTCCTACAATGAGCAGTTCTTC; CDR3aa: CASSYSSPSYNEQFF
len: 16; j_gene: TRBJ2-1; d_gene: TRBD2; v_gene: TRBV7-9; abundance: -; CDR3nt: TGTGCCAGCAGCTTCGTTGGGACTAGCGGATTTTATGAGCAGCTCTTC; CDR3aa: CASSFVGTSGFYEQLF
len: 15; j_gene: TRBJ1-5; d_gene: TRBD1; v_gene: TRBV20-1; abundance: -; CDR3nt: TGCAGTGCCCAGGTCAGGGGGCAAGGCAATCAGCCCCAGCATTTT; CDR3aa: CSAQVRGQGNQPQHF
len: 16; j_gene: TRBJ2-5; d_gene: -; v_gene: TRBV7-7; abundance: -; CDR3nt: TGTGCTAGCAGCTTAGCCCGGACCGGAGCTCGTGAGACCCAGTACTTC; CDR3aa: CASSLARTGARETQYF
len: 13; j_gene: TRBJ1-2; d_gene: -; v_gene: TRBV30; abundance: once; CDR3nt: TGTGCCTGGAGTGTAGAAGGGTGGGATGGCTACACCTTC; CDR3aa: CAWSVEGWDGYTF
len: 13; j_gene: TRBJ2-1; d_gene: -; v_gene: TRBV19; abundance: -; CDR3nt: TGTGCCAGTAGTATGGCGGGTATCAATGAGCAGTTCTTC; CDR3aa: CASSMAGINEQFF
len: 18; j_gene: TRBJ1-3; d_gene: TRBD1; v_gene: TRBV6-1; abundance: -; CDR3nt: TGTGCCAGCAGGATAGGGACAGGGAGTAGAATCTCTGGAAACACCATATATTTT; CDR3aa: CASRIGTGSRISGNTIYF
len: 13; j_gene: TRBJ1-3; d_gene: -; v_gene: TRBV25-1; abundance: once; CDR3nt: TGTGCCAGCAGTGAGGGAACTTGGAACACCATATATTTT; CDR3aa: CASSEGTWNTIYF
len: 14; j_gene: TRBJ2-1; d_gene: -; v_gene: TRBV4-3; abundance: -; CDR3nt: TGCGCCAGCAGCCAAGACCAGGCCTACAATGAGCAGTTCTTC; CDR3aa: CASSQDQAYNEQFF
len: 15; j_gene: TRBJ2-2; d_gene: -; v_gene: TRBV12-3/TRBV12-4; abundance: -; CDR3nt: TGTGCCAGCAGTTTAGAGCTCGGGAACACCGGGGAGCTGTTTTTT; CDR3aa: CASSLELGNTGELFF